This TCR beta chain was retrieved from a study of blood T cell repertoires in COVID-19 (dated by TCRdb to the early 2020s). Some background on the complete study: The collaborator samples originated in the United States, Italy and Spain and spanned the acute and convalescent phases of COVID-19. The sample metadata nearly always contained a de-identified subject ID, COVID-19 status, age in years and sex. Samples were obtained from the ongoing ImmuneRACE study (first 160 participants) and from 1,254 subjects provided by 6 global collaborators. The repertoires were made available in a free public database intended to serve as a resource for research on the immune response to SARS-CoV-2. Subjects who had been exposed to COVID-19, were actively infected with it, or had recovered from it provided the deeply sampled blood TCRbeta repertoires that made up the dataset. Where HLA class I and class II types were available, the types were taken from metadata supplied by the sample provider, not from assay-based typing. The material from the prospective study consisted of cDNA or gDNA derived from T cells, B-cell-depleted T cells, or PBMCs.

TCRbeta CDR3 regions were amplified from genomic DNA using the immunoSEQ Assay, a bias-controlled multiplex PCR. In the authors' own workflow: The number of nucleated cells in each sample was estimated from the amplification of reference gene primers within the assay. Sequence reads were collapsed and filtered to measure the absolute abundance of every unique TCRbeta CDR3 rearrangement. For each sample, productive Simpson clonality was calculated by taking the square root of Simpson's diversity index across productive rearrangements. TCRdb carries this immuneACCESS record with in-frame sequences only. Its versions omit some clonotypes, under half of them owing to an unresolved V gene in the studies checked, with the rest unexplained. D and trimming come from the DNA, and the V and J calls and clone size come from that table. This sample holds under 150,000 clones; around 86% were observed only once. The ten most abundant clones make up about a tenth of the sample.

The trim is 2 bases for V and 3 bases for J, with a gap of 10 bases between the germline ends. From a lookup of the germline V gene, CDR1 and CDR2 are SGHVS and FNYEAQ. The CDR3 has 15 amino acids, counting the end cysteine and phenylalanine. This entry keeps only the CDR3 DNA: 45 bases, framed from base 1. Each collaborating institution followed its own protocols to collect whole blood in K2EDTA tubes. Collaborator samples were shipped for TCRbeta analysis as frozen whole blood, isolated PBMCs, or DNA extracted from either sample type. Study-wide conclusions, independent of this receptor: How much clinical and demographic metadata was included differed by source and by participant, and the metadata was provided uncurated.

A note on this clone: What this receptor recognizes is not known. Within one base of it there is no much larger clone, and no base qualities were kept.

This clonotype originated in a man between 40 and 49 years old with active or convalescent COVID-19. The rearrangement combines TRBV7-6 with TRBJ2-2, with TRBD2 tentatively as D gene (5 bases match). Sequenced input: peripheral blood. The DNA sequence follows: TGTGCCAGCAGCTTATACGCTAGCTACACCGGGGAGCTGTTTTTT. Translated, it gives CASSLYASYTGELFF.